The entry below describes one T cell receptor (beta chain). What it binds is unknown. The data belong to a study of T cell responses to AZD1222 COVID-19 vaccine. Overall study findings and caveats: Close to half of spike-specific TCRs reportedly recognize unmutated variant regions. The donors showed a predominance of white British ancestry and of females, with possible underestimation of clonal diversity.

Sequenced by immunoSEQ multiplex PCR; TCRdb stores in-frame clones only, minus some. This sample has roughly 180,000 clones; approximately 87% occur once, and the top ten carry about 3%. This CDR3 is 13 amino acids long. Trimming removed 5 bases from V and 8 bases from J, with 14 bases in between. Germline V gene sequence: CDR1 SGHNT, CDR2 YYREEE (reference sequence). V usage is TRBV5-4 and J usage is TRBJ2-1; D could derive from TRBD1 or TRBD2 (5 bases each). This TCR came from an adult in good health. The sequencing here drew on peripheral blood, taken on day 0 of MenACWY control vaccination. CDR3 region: CASSPTQGDEQFF. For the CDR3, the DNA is TGTGCCAGCAGTCCAACCCAGGGAGATGAGCAGTTCTTC.